This entry describes one TCR beta chain. These data belong to a study of blood T cell repertoires in COVID-19. About the study: The United States, Italy and Spain were the sources of the acute and convalescent COVID-19 samples. The analysed material was cDNA or gDNA that came from T cells, B-cell-depleted T cells, or PBMCs.

Per the original data handling: Estimates of nucleated cell counts were drawn from the amplification of reference gene primers. Measured with immunoSEQ multiplex PCR; TCRdb has only the in-frame clones, and not every one. V and J calls and clone size are copied from that table; D and trimming were computed from the DNA. Among fewer than 300,000 clones listed, roughly 77% were seen once. The TCR originated in a woman of 80 years or more with acute or convalescent COVID-19. The source material was peripheral blood.

The CDR3, as DNA: TGTGCCAGCAGCTTATCACTCTCCTACGAGCAGTACTTC. It yields the protein CASSLSLSYEQYF. J is TRBJ2-7 and V is TRBV7-9; D gene uncertain. Deletions cut 2 bases from V and 0 bases from J, with 5 bases between. Germline-derived CDR1 and CDR2 are SEHNR and FQNEAQ (reference sequence). This CDR3 is built from 13 residues. Drawing the rest from reference TRBV7-9 and TRBJ2-7, the complete variable domain is DTGVSQNPRHKITKRGQNVTFRCDPISEHNRLYWYRQTLGQGPEFLTYFQNEAQLEKSRLLSDRFSAERPKGSFSTLEIQRTEQGDSAMYLCASSLSLSYEQYFGPGTRLTVT.